This T cell receptor beta chain is from a study of T-cell memory formation after mild COVID-19. On the study more broadly: Across donors, TCR clusters were largely donor specific. General study findings and limits: Contracting CD4+ clones lay largely in CM and EM, with CD8+ ones residing in EMRA. Contracting clones, day 15 to 85, had balanced CD4/CD8, and later expanders favored CD4+.

TCRdb processed the 5' RACE reads anew with MiXCR; each CDR3 protein has one entry. The sample has fewer than 200,000 distinct CDR3 sequences; 10% to 15% are singletons. The germline CDR1 and CDR2 sequences are SGDLS and YYNGEE. The CDR3 consists of 15 residues. Trimming shortened V by 4 bases and J by 2 bases, and 12 bases separated the two germline ends. In this sample, this clonotype turned up a few times. Antigen: not known. The material sequenced was PBMCs or a T cell subset sorted from them (not recorded which). The receptor's source is a man between 18 and 29 years old who had mild COVID-19 (a few samples of this study predate the infection). Cell type and time point are not known. The rearrangement joins TRBV9 to TRBJ2-2; D gene unclear. The CDR3 bases are TGTGCCAGCAGCCCCTTGGGCGGAAACACCGGGGAGCTGTTTTTT. As protein: CASSPLGGNTGELFF.